Below, 9 T cell receptor beta chains from the same sample are listed, as sequenced in a study of PD-L1 blockade in urothelial cancer. The data were produced by immunoSEQ multiplex PCR, yet TCRdb's version contains in-frame clones alone and is incomplete. The sample shows around 80,000 clones, approximately 90% of them seen only once. This specimen consisted of PBMCs, obtained around atezolizumab (anti-PD-L1) treatment. These receptors originate from a woman aged 70-85 years with urothelial cancer.

This chain links TRBV2 with TRBJ1-1; D ambiguous. V was pared by 8 bases and J by 11 bases, with 12 bases between. Germline V gene data show CDR1 as SNHLY and CDR2 as FYNNEI. CDR3 length equals 10 residues. CDR3 region: CASRGLEAFF. As DNA, the CDR3 is TGTGCCAGCCGCGGGCTCGAGGCTTTCTTT.

The chain joins TRBV7-2 to TRBJ2-7; 10 bases fit TRBD1. With V trimmed by 6 bases and J by 4 bases, 6 bases remained unmatched. The length of the CDR3 is 14 residues. From germline, CDR1 is SGHTA and CDR2 FQGNSA. The CDR3 DNA is TGTGCCAGCAGGCCCCGGGACAGGGGATACGAGCAGTACTTC. This sequence encodes CASRPRDRGYEQYF.

Turning to this clone: The junction does not match germline at one end; this may be a read error. The chain recombines TRBV7-2 with TRBJ2-7, with a weak D call TRBD2 (6 bases). The CDR3 has 14 amino acids. The germline gives CDR1 SGHTA, CDR2 FQGNSA. This CDR3 is CASSLARGAGEQYF. The CDR3 nucleotides read TGTGCCAGCAGTTTAGCGAGGGGAGCGGGCGAGCAGTACTTC.

In its sample, this clone was seen a few times. The chain carries TRBV5-1 and TRBJ1-2; maybe TRBD1 (6 bases). The CDR3 consists of 14 residues. Germline CDR1 reads SGHRS; CDR2 reads YFSETQ. V gave up 0 bases and J gave up 6 bases, with 12 bases separating them. This chain's CDR3 is CASSLVQGRDGYTF. CDR3 bases: TGCGCCAGCAGCTTGGTACAGGGAAGGGATGGCTACACCTTC.

This clone has more than one count but fewer than ten. The genes are TRBV5-1 and TRBJ1-5; 9 positions agree with TRBD1. V lost 0 bases, J lost 6 bases, and 4 bases stayed unmatched. The CDR3 is 15 amino acids. Per the germline V gene, CDR1 is SGHRS and CDR2 is YFSETQ. This CDR3 reads CASSLGDRDTQPQHF. The DNA of the CDR3 is TGCGCCAGCAGCTTGGGGGACAGGGACACTCAGCCCCAGCATTTT.

The chain couples TRBV11-2 to TRBJ2-1; 7 nucleotides match TRBD1. The germline V gene has CDR1 SGHAT and CDR2 FQNNGV. Trimming took 6 bases from V and 0 from J; bases not matched to a gene: 8. CDR3 size: 16 residues. CDR3 DNA sequence: TGTGCCAGCAGGGCCGTGACAGGGAGCTCCTACAATGAGCAGTTCTTC. This codes for CASRAVTGSSYNEQFF.

The chain is built from TRBV18 and TRBJ1-2; D uncertain. Germline CDR1 and CDR2: KGHSH and LQKENI. The CDR3 loop spans 13 amino acids. Trimming stripped 0 bases from V and 5 bases from J, with 7 bases between. Here the CDR3 DNA reads TGTGCCAGCTCACCACCGCAGGTATATGGCTACACCTTC. Translating gives CASSPPQVYGYTF.

The chain combines TRBV6-1 with TRBJ2-1; D might be TRBD2 (6 bases). V was pared by 9 bases and J by 4 bases, with 16 bases between. The CDR3 is made up of 14 amino acids. From germline, CDR1 is MNHNS and CDR2 SASEGT. CDR3 protein: CASEGTAGYNEQFF. The CDR3 DNA is TGTGCCAGTGAGGGGACTGCTGGGTACAATGAGCAGTTCTTC.

This chain connects TRBV28 to TRBJ2-1; 11 nucleotides line up with TRBD2. CDR1 and CDR2 (germline): MDHEN, SYDVKM. Trimming took 5 bases from V and 5 from J; bases not matched to a gene: 5. The CDR3 contains 15 residues. CDR3 nucleotide sequence: TGTGCCAGCAGTCGGGGACTAGCGGAACACAATGAGCAGTTCTTC. Its translation is CASSRGLAEHNEQFF. Drawing the rest from reference TRBV28 and TRBJ2-1, the complete variable domain is DVKVTQSSRYLVKRTGEKVFLECVQDMDHENMFWYRQDPGLGLRLIYFSYDVKMKEKGDIPEGYSVSREKKERFSLILESASTNQTSMYLCASSRGLAEHNEQFFGPGTRLTVL.